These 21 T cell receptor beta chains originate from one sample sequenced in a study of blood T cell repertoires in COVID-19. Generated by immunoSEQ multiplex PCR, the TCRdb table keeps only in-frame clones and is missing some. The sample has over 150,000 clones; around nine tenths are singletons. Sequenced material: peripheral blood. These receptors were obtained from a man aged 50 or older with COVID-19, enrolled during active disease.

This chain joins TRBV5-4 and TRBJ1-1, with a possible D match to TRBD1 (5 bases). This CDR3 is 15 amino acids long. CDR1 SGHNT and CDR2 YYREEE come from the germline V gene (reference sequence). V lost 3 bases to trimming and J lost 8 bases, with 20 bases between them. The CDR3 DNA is TGTGCCAGCAGCTCTAGGGGTCTTTTTGCAACGGAAGCTTTCTTT. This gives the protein CASSSRGLFATEAFF.

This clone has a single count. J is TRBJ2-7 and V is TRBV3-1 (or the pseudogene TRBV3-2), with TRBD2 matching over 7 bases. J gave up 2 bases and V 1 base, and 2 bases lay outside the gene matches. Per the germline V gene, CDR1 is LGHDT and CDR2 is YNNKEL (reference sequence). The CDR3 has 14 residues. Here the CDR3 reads CASSQGAGAYEQYF. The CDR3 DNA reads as TGTGCCAGCAGCCAAGGGGCGGGGGCCTACGAGCAGTACTTC.

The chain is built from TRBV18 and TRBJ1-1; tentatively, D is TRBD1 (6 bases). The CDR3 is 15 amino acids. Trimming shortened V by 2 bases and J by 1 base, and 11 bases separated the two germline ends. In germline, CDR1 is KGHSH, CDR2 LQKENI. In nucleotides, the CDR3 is TGTGCCAGCTCACCATCACCGACAGGGAACACTGAAGCTTTCTTT. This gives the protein CASSPSPTGNTEAFF.

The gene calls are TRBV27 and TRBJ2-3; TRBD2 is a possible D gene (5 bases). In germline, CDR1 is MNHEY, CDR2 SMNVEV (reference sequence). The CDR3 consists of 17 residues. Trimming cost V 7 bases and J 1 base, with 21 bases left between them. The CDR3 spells CASTRRPIGEGTDTQYF. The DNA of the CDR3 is TGTGCCAGCACCCGGCGGCCGATCGGGGAAGGCACAGATACGCAGTATTTT.

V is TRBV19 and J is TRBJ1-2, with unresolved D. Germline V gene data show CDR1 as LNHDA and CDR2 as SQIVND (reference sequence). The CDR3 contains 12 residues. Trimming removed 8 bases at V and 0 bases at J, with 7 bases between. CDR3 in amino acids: CASHTANYGYTF. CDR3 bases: TGTGCCAGTCATACAGCTAACTATGGCTACACCTTC.

The CDR3 loop is CASSQPRTGPNTGELFF. The DNA of the CDR3 is TGTGCCAGCAGCCAGCCGCGGACAGGACCCAACACCGGGGAGCTGTTTTTT. This chain links TRBV27 with TRBJ2-2, with 7 bases lining up with TRBD1. Per germline, CDR1 MNHEY and CDR2 SMNVEV (reference sequence). The V segment lost 6 bases and the J segment 2 bases; nucleotides outside the gene matches: 12. CDR3 length: 17 residues.

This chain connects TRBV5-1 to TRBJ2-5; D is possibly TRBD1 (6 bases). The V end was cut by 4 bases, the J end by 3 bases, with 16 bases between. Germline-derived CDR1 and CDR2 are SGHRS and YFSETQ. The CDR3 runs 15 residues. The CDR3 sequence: CASSEQGEEEETQYF. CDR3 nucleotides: TGCGCCAGCAGCGAACAGGGAGAAGAGGAAGAGACCCAGTACTTC.

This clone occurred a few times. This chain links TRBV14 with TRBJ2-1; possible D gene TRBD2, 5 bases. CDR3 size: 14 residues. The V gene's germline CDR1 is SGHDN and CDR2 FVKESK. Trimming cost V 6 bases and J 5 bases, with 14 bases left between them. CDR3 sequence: CASRPGLAHNEQFF. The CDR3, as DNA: TGTGCCAGCAGACCCGGACTGGCCCACAATGAGCAGTTCTTC.

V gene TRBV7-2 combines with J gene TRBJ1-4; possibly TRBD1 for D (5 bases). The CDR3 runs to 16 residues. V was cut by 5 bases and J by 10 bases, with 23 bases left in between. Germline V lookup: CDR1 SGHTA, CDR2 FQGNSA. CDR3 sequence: CASSPSGGGTFVKLFF. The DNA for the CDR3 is TGTGCCAGCAGCCCTAGCGGCGGGGGAACATTTGTAAAACTGTTTTTT. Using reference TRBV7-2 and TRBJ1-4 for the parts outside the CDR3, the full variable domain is GAGVSQSPSNKVTEKGKDVELRCDPISGHTALYWYRQSLGQGLEFLIYFQGNSAPDKSGLPSDRFSAERTGGSVSTLTIQRTQQEDSAVYLCASSPSGGGTFVKLFFGSGTQLSVL.

The CDR3 sequence: CASSRRTGAGADTQYF. The CDR3, as DNA: TGTGCCAGCAGCCGACGGACAGGGGCAGGGGCAGATACGCAGTATTTT. The genes are TRBV5-8 and TRBJ2-3; 9 nucleotides line up with TRBD1. The V and J ends lost 4 bases and 4 bases, in that order; junction bases with no gene match: 10. Germline assignment: CDR1 SGHTS and CDR2 YDEGEE. The CDR3 extends over 16 amino acids.

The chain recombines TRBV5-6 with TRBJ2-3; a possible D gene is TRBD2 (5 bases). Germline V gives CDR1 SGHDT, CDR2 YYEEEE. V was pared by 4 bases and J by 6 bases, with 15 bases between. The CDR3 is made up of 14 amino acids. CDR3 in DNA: TGTGCCAGCAGCCCAAGAGTGGGAGTGGATACGCAGTATTTT. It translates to CASSPRVGVDTQYF.

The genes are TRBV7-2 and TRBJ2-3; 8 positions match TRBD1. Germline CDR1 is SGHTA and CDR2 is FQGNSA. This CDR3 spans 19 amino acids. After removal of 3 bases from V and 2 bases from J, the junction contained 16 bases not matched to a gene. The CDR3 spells CASSLGTGRWDPYTDTQYF. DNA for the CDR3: TGTGCCAGCAGCTTGGGGACAGGTCGGTGGGATCCATACACAGATACGCAGTATTTT.

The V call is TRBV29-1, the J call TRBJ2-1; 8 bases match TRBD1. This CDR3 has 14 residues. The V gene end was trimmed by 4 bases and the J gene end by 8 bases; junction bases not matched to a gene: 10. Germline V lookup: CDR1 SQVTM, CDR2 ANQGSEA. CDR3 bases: TGCAGCGTTGCCGTCCGATTGGACAGGGATGAGCAGTTCTTC. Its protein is CSVAVRLDRDEQFF.

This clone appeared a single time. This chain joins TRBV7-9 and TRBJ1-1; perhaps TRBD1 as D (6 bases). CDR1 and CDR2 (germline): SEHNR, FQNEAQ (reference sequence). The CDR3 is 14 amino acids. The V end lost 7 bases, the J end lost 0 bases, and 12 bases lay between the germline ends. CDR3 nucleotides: TGTGCCAGCACCCTGGACAGCATGAACACTGAAGCTTTCTTT. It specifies CASTLDSMNTEAFF.

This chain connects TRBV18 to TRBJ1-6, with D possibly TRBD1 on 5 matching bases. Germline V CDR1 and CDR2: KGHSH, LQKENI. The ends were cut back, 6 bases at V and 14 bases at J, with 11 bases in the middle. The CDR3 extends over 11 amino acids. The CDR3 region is CASSGGTALHF. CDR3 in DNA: TGTGCCAGCTCCGGAGGGACGGCCCTCCACTTT.

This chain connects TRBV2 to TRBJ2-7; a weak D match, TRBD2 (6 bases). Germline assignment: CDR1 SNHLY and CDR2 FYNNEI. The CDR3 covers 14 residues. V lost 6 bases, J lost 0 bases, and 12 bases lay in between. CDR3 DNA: TGTGCCAGCAGGGAGGGCGGTTACTCCTACGAGCAGTACTTC. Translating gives CASREGGYSYEQYF.

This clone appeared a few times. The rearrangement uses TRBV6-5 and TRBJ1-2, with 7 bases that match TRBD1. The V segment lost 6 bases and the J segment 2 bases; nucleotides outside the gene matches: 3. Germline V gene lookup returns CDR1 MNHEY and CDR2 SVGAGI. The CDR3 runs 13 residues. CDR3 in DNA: TGTGCCAGCAGAATGACAGGGAACTATGGCTACACCTTC. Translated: CASRMTGNYGYTF.

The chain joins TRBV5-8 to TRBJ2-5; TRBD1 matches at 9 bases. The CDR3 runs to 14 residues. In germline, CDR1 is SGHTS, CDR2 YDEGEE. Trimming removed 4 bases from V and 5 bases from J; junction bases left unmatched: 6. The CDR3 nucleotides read TGTGCCAGCAGCCACAGGGGGCTGAGGGAGACCCAGTACTTC. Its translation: CASSHRGLRETQYF. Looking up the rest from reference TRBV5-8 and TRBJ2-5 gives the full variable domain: EAGVTQSPTHLIKTRGQQATLRCSPISGHTSVYWYQQALGLGLQFLLWYDEGEERNRGNFPPRFSGRQFPNYSSELNVNALELEDSALYLCASSHRGLRETQYFGPGTRLLVL.

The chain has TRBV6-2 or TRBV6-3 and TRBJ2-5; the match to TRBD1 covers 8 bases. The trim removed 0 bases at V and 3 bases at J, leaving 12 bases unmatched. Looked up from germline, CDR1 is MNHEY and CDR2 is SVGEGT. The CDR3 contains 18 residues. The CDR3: CASSYSASATGAKETQYF. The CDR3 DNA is TGTGCCAGCAGTTACTCCGCTTCGGCGACAGGGGCTAAAGAGACCCAGTACTTC.

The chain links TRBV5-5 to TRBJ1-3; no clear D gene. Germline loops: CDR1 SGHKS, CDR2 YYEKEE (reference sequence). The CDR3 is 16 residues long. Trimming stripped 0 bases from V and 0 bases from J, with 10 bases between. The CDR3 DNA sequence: TGTGCCAGCAGCTTGGAGGTCGGGGACTCTGGAAACACCATATATTTT. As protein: CASSLEVGDSGNTIYF.

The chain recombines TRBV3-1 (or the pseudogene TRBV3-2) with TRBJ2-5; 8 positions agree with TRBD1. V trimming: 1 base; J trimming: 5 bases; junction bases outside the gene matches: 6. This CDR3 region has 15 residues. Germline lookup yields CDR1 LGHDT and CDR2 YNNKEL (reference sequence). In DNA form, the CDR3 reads TGTGCCAGCAGCCAAGCGGTACAGGGGGGCGAGACCCAGTACTTC. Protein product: CASSQAVQGGETQYF.